These 29 T cell receptor beta chains were all obtained from the same sample, sequenced in a study of T cell responses to AZD1222 COVID-19 vaccine. Assay used: immunoSEQ multiplex PCR; TCRdb lists only in-frame clones, some missing. Among 150,000 to 200,000 clones listed, approximately 90% were seen once. Material: peripheral blood, obtained on day 0 of AZD1222 vaccination. Source of these receptors: an adult in good health.

This chain joins TRBV6-5 and TRBJ2-7; TRBD1 matches at 8 bases. Germline V gene sequence: CDR1 MNHEY, CDR2 SVGAGI. V lost 4 bases, J lost 0 bases, and 5 bases stayed unmatched. This CDR3 is built from 15 residues. CDR3 sequence (DNA): TGTGCCAGCAGTTCCACAACAGGGGGCTCCTACGAGCAGTACTTC. It translates to CASSSTTGGSYEQYF.

The rearrangement uses TRBV4-1 and TRBJ2-7, with TRBD1 matching 7 bases. CDR1 is MGHRA and CDR2 is YSYEKL in the germline V gene. Trimming removed 0 bases from V and 5 bases from J; junction bases left unmatched: 4. This CDR3 contains 14 residues. CDR3 DNA sequence: TGCGCCAGCAGCCAAGATCGAGACAGGGACGAGCAGTACTTC. Protein sequence: CASSQDRDRDEQYF.

This rearrangement joins TRBV30 to TRBJ1-5, with a tentative D call TRBD1 (5 bases). Trimming pared 1 base from V and 6 bases from J, leaving 16 bases between. There are 15 residues in the CDR3. Germline CDR1 reads GTSNPN; CDR2 reads SVGIG (reference sequence). In nucleotides, the CDR3 is TGTGCCTGGAGTGATGGCCAGGGTGGAAGTCAGCCCCAGCATTTT. This encodes CAWSDGQGGSQPQHF.

The sample holds a few counts of this clone. The chain joins TRBV7-2 to TRBJ1-6, with D possibly TRBD1 on 6 matching bases. CDR1 and CDR2 from the germline V gene are SGHTA and FQGNSA. The V and J ends lost 5 bases and 7 bases respectively, with 15 bases between them. This CDR3 contains 15 residues. CDR3 DNA: TGTGCCAGCAGCCCATCCGGGGGGGGCAATTCACCCCTCCACTTT. This translates into CASSPSGGGNSPLHF.

The J gene is TRBJ1-2, the V gene TRBV4-2; TRBD1 agrees at 10 bases. V lost 2 bases, J lost 1 base, and 7 bases stayed unmatched. The germline gives CDR1 LGHNA, CDR2 YNFKEQ. This CDR3 contains 17 residues. This CDR3 reads CASSQRPGTGDNYGYTF. The CDR3 nucleotides are TGTGCCAGCAGCCAACGACCCGGGACAGGGGATAACTATGGCTACACCTTC.

The V gene is TRBV5-4, the J gene TRBJ1-6; 7 nucleotides align to TRBD1. With 3 bases clipped from V and 6 bases from J, the junction kept 9 bases outside the gene matches. This CDR3 is 16 amino acids long. Per germline, CDR1 SGHNT and CDR2 YYREEE (reference sequence). The CDR3 nucleotides read TGTGCCAGCAGCTCTGGACGGACAGGTCTTAATTCACCCCTCCACTTT. Protein: CASSSGRTGLNSPLHF.

V is TRBV9 and J is TRBJ2-2; 7 positions match TRBD1. The CDR3 is made up of 14 amino acids. Germline-derived CDR1 and CDR2 are SGDLS and YYNGEE. The V gene end was trimmed by 2 bases and the J gene end by 5 bases; junction bases not matched to a gene: 3. CDR3: CASSVETGTGELFF. The CDR3 DNA follows: TGTGCCAGCAGCGTCGAGACAGGGACCGGGGAGCTGTTTTTT.

This chain joins TRBV4-2 and TRBJ2-7; D perhaps matches TRBD2 (6 bases). The germline V gene has CDR1 LGHNA and CDR2 YNFKEQ. The length of the CDR3 is 18 residues. The V end lost 1 base, the J end lost 0 bases, and 19 bases lay between the germline ends. The CDR3 is CASSQVRDFPNPSYEQYF. The CDR3 DNA follows: TGTGCCAGCAGCCAAGTCCGGGACTTCCCAAACCCCTCCTACGAGCAGTACTTC.

Remarks on this clone: Other DNA sequences in this specimen translate into the identical CDR3. The chain is built from TRBV6-5 and TRBJ1-1, with D unresolved. The CDR3 is made up of 11 amino acids. The V and J ends lost 2 bases and 4 bases respectively, with 2 bases between them. Germline loops: CDR1 MNHEY, CDR2 SVGAGI. In DNA form, the CDR3 reads TGTGCCAGCAGTTACGGCACTGAAGCTTTCTTT. Its protein product is CASSYGTEAFF.

The chain combines TRBV5-1 with TRBJ2-3, with 11 bases that match TRBD2. Germline CDR1 and CDR2: SGHRS and YFSETQ. V lost 4 bases and J lost 5; bases outside the gene matches: 12. The CDR3 spans 17 residues. The CDR3 sequence is CASSPGVIAGGLDTQYF. CDR3 DNA: TGCGCCAGCAGCCCCGGTGTTATAGCGGGGGGGCTAGATACGCAGTATTTT. Full variable domain (missing parts from reference TRBV5-1 and TRBJ2-3): KAGVTQTPRYLIKTRGQQVTLSCSPISGHRSVSWYQQTPGQGLQFLFEYFSETQRNKGNFPGRFSGRQFSNSRSEMNVSTLELGDSALYLCASSPGVIAGGLDTQYFGPGTRLTVL.

The DNA for the CDR3 is TGTGCCAGCAGTAGACGTGACAGCCCATACACTGAAGCTTTCTTT. The encoded protein is CASSRRDSPYTEAFF. The chain recombines TRBV6-2 or TRBV6-3 with TRBJ1-1; D may be TRBD1 (5 bases). The CDR3 sequence is 15 residues long. V was shortened by 5 bases and J by 3 bases, with 16 bases between the two germline ends. Per the germline V gene, CDR1 is MNHEY and CDR2 is SVGEGT.

The V and J genes are TRBV29-1 and TRBJ2-5, with D unclear. Germline CDR1 reads SQVTM; CDR2 reads ANQGSEA. The CDR3 runs 13 residues. V shed 2 bases and J shed 7 bases, with 14 bases lying between them. In DNA, the CDR3 is TGCAGCGTTGAACTGTCCCCCCTGGGGACCCAGTACTTC. Residues: CSVELSPLGTQYF.

This CDR3 reads CASSLPATGGYGYTF. CDR3 bases: TGTGCCAGCAGCCTCCCCGCGACAGGGGGCTATGGCTACACCTTC. This sequence joins TRBV6-6 and TRBJ1-2; the match to TRBD1 covers 9 bases. This CDR3 region has 15 residues. CDR1 and CDR2 from the germline V gene are MNHNY and SVGAGI (reference sequence). Germline trimming cut 6 bases from V and 4 bases from J; bases unmatched to any gene: 9.

V usage is TRBV2 and J usage is TRBJ2-2; D uncertain. CDR3 size: 15 residues. V was trimmed by 3 bases and J by 4 bases, leaving 12 bases between them. Germline CDR1 SNHLY, CDR2 FYNNEI. The chain's CDR3 is CASSDLGSGTGELFF. CDR3 coding DNA: TGTGCCAGCAGTGATCTGGGGTCGGGCACCGGGGAGCTGTTTTTT. Complete variable domain (other parts from reference TRBV2 and TRBJ2-2): EPEVTQTPSHQVTQMGQEVILRCVPISNHLYFYWYRQILGQKVEFLVSFYNNEISEKSEIFDDQFSVERPDGSNFTLKIRSTKLEDSAMYFCASSDLGSGTGELFFGEGSRLTVL.

The chain combines TRBV13 with TRBJ2-3, with 8 bases lining up with TRBD2. Looked up from germline, CDR1 is PRHDT and CDR2 is FYEKMQ (reference sequence). The CDR3 covers 19 residues. Trimming took 6 bases from V and 1 from J; bases not matched to a gene: 18. In DNA, the CDR3 is TGTGCCAGCAGTTCTGAAAAGGCCACCGGGACTAGTCGCACAGATACGCAGTATTTT. This sequence encodes CASSSEKATGTSRTDTQYF.

The gene calls are TRBV5-6 and TRBJ1-1; 7 nucleotides line up with TRBD1. This CDR3 has 17 residues. Germline V gene sequence: CDR1 SGHDT, CDR2 YYEEEE. V dropped 0 bases and J dropped 0; count of bases not matched to a gene: 8. CDR3 amino acids: CASSLGQGVRMNTEAFF. Here the CDR3 DNA reads TGTGCCAGCAGCTTGGGGCAGGGGGTAAGGATGAACACTGAAGCTTTCTTT.

The chain combines TRBV6-5 with TRBJ1-1; 9 bases are a match to TRBD1. From germline, CDR1 is MNHEY and CDR2 SVGAGI. V shed 6 bases, J shed 4 bases, and the junction held 6 bases outside the gene matches. CDR3 length: 14 amino acids. The CDR3 reads CASSLGQGFTEAFF. The CDR3 nucleotides read TGTGCCAGCAGCCTAGGACAGGGGTTCACTGAAGCTTTCTTT.

The V call is TRBV4-3, the J call TRBJ1-5; 11 positions match TRBD1. The ends lost 5 bases at V and 7 bases at J; junction bases unmatched: 4. CDR1 LGHNA and CDR2 YSLEER come from the germline V gene. This CDR3 spans 14 amino acids. This CDR3 is CASSERTGGQPQHF. For the CDR3, the DNA is TGCGCCAGCAGCGAAAGGACAGGGGGCCAGCCCCAGCATTTT.

This clone has just a few counts. This chain uses TRBV3-1 (or the pseudogene TRBV3-2) with TRBJ1-5; D is ambiguous. Per the germline V gene, CDR1 is LGHDT and CDR2 is YNNKEL (reference sequence). V lost 1 base and J lost 6, with 16 bases in between. The CDR3 has 16 amino acids. CDR3 DNA sequence: TGTGCCAGCAGCCAAGGGACGGGAGATGGTATTCAGCCCCAGCATTTT. It encodes CASSQGTGDGIQPQHF.

The gene calls are TRBV19 and TRBJ2-2; the match to TRBD2 covers 7 bases. J was trimmed by 5 bases and V by 10 bases; bases with no gene match: 13. The CDR3 spans 15 residues. Germline V CDR1 and CDR2: LNHDA, SQIVND (reference sequence). The DNA for the CDR3 is TGTGCCACCAAAGGGGAGGGAGGGAGGACCGGGGAGCTGTTTTTT. Protein sequence: CATKGEGGRTGELFF.

The genes are TRBV11-2 and TRBJ1-3, with 8 bases fitting TRBD1. This CDR3 has 14 residues. Per germline, CDR1 SGHAT and CDR2 FQNNGV. Unmatched junction bases numbered 4, after V lost 5 bases and J lost 4 bases. The CDR3 loop is CASSPRGQGNTIYF. The CDR3, as DNA: TGTGCCAGCAGCCCCAGGGGGCAGGGAAACACCATATATTTT.

V gene TRBV5-4 combines with J gene TRBJ2-1; possible D gene TRBD2, 5 bases. The germline V and J ends were trimmed by 0 bases and 4 bases, with 11 bases remaining between them. Germline lookup yields CDR1 SGHNT and CDR2 YYREEE (reference sequence). The CDR3 length is 15 residues. The CDR3 region has the DNA TGTGCCAGCAGCTTGGCCGAGGACTTATACAATGAGCAGTTCTTC. It codes for CASSLAEDLYNEQFF.

The V and J genes are TRBV5-6 and TRBJ2-1, with D hard to call. This CDR3 has 12 residues. Trimming took off 2 bases at V and 13 bases at J, with 13 bases between the two ends. From germline, CDR1 is SGHDT and CDR2 YYEEEE. CDR3 loop: CASSFGVRGQFF. The CDR3 DNA reads as TGTGCCAGCAGCTTTGGGGTGAGAGGCCAGTTCTTC.

This chain links TRBV4-1 with TRBJ1-4; D remains unclear. The V gene lost 0 bases and the J gene lost 8 bases, with 10 bases spanning the gap. Germline CDR1 and CDR2: MGHRA and YSYEKL. This CDR3 is 14 amino acids long. This CDR3 is CASSQEKPMEKLFF. The CDR3 DNA reads TGCGCCAGCAGCCAAGAAAAGCCGATGGAAAAACTGTTTTTT.

The V call is TRBV6-5, the J call TRBJ2-3; TRBD2 is a possible D gene (7 bases). V lost 4 bases to trimming and J lost 0 bases, with 14 bases between them. This CDR3 spans 16 amino acids. Looked up from germline, CDR1 is MNHEY and CDR2 is SVGAGI. The CDR3 nucleotides are TGTGCCAGCAGTTCGAGGGGGGGCCTCAGCACAGATACGCAGTATTTT. As protein: CASSSRGGLSTDTQYF.

The chain combines TRBV6-2 or TRBV6-3 with TRBJ1-2; D gene unclear. V lost 6 bases, J lost 5 bases, and 7 bases lay in between. CDR3 length: 11 residues. CDR1 is MNHEY and CDR2 is SVGEGT in the germline V gene. The CDR3 loop is CASSTNYGYTF. The CDR3 region has the DNA TGTGCCAGCAGCACAAATTATGGCTACACCTTC.

This rearrangement joins TRBV7-2 to TRBJ2-7; 7 bases are shared with TRBD1. Germline V lookup: CDR1 SGHTA, CDR2 FQGNSA. The CDR3 is made up of 16 amino acids. V shed 5 bases and J 0 bases; nucleotides not matched to a gene: 10. CDR3 sequence (DNA): TGTGCCAGCAGCCAGACGGAGACAGGGAGCTCCTACGAGCAGTACTTC. Its translation is CASSQTETGSSYEQYF. The full variable domain, its missing parts supplied by reference TRBV7-2 and TRBJ2-7, is GAGVSQSPSNKVTEKGKDVELRCDPISGHTALYWYRQSLGQGLEFLIYFQGNSAPDKSGLPSDRFSAERTGGSVSTLTIQRTQQEDSAVYLCASSQTETGSSYEQYFGPGTRLTVT.

The CDR3 nucleotides are TGTGCCAGCAGCTTAGTCCCGGACAGGGGAGCTTTCTTT. It specifies CASSLVPDRGAFF. The chain links TRBV11-1 to TRBJ1-1; TRBD1 matches at 9 bases. V dropped 1 base and J dropped 10; count of bases not matched to a gene: 4. The germline V gene encodes CDR1 SGHAT and CDR2 FQDESV (reference sequence). This CDR3 comprises 13 residues.

The CDR3 coding sequence is TGTGCCATCAGCCAAGGACTAGGACCCACTGCGCAGTATTTT. Translated, it gives CAISQGLGPTAQYF. The rearrangement uses TRBV10-3 and TRBJ2-3; 7 bases are shared with TRBD2. Losses at the gene ends were 6 bases for V and 10 bases for J; bases not matched to a gene: 13. The CDR3 is 14 residues long. Germline V gives CDR1 ENHRY, CDR2 SYGVKD.